The rows below give T cell receptor beta chains drawn from one sample of a study of breast tumors, draining lymph nodes, adjacent tissues. TCRdb re-called the multiplex PCR reads with MiXCR, one entry per CDR3 protein. The table records about 130,000 distinct CDR3 sequences, approximately 20% of them present only once. The sequenced material came from axillary lymph node tissue. The origin of the receptors is a female donor with breast cancer. Some clones in this sample may be carry-over from other donors' samples. Each CDR3 is given with its conserved first and last residue. Fields, in order: V gene, D gene, J gene, clone size, CDR3 protein, CDR3 DNA. D genes are given only for firm matches. The size entry is marked missing in some rows and otherwise reads once, few, many or a size class.

TRBV6-2/TRBV6-3	TRBD1	TRBJ1-4	-	CASSFDREEKLFF	TGTGCCAGCAGTTTCGACAGGGAAGAAAAACTGTTTTTT
TRBV24-1	TRBD1	TRBJ2-7	many	CATSDGQGGSYEQYF	TGTGCCACCAGTGATGGACAGGGAGGCTCCTACGAGCAGTACTTC
TRBV14	TRBD1	TRBJ2-1	few	CASSQGQGVLDEQFF	TGTGCCAGCAGCCAGGGACAGGGGGTTTTGGATGAGCAGTTCTTC
TRBV28	TRBD1	TRBJ2-5	-	CASSLLGGQGGRGTQYF	TGTGCCAGCAGTTTATTGGGGGGACAGGGAGGTCGAGGGACCCAGTACTTC
TRBV6-1	TRBD1	TRBJ2-2	many	CASSVLQGAGTGELFF	TGTGCCAGCAGTGTTTTACAGGGGGCAGGCACCGGGGAGCTGTTTTTT
TRBV10-3	-	TRBJ1-6	-	CAIQDNSNSPLHF	TGTGCCATTCAAGACAACTCCAATTCACCCCTCCACTTT
TRBV7-9	-	TRBJ2-7	many	CASSPRDGAYEQYF	TGTGCCAGCAGCCCGAGGGACGGCGCCTACGAGCAGTACTTC
TRBV3-1	TRBD1	TRBJ1-6	many	CASSLDRDSPLHF	TGTGCCAGCAGCCTAGACAGGGATTCACCCCTCCACTTT
TRBV6-5	TRBD1	TRBJ2-1	many	CASSGGQGGAEQFF	TGTGCCAGCAGTGGAGGACAGGGGGGCGCTGAGCAGTTCTTC
TRBV12-5	TRBD1	TRBJ2-1	many	CASGLVLGTGYYNEQFF	TGTGCTAGTGGTTTGGTACTAGGGACAGGTTATTACAATGAGCAGTTCTTC
TRBV5-1	TRBD2	TRBJ2-1	-	CASSLRTSEYNEQFF	TGCGCCAGCAGCTTGCGGACTAGCGAATACAATGAGCAGTTCTTC
TRBV20-1	-	TRBJ1-5	-	CSARGLASTDTQHF	TGCAGTGCTAGAGGGCTAGCCAGCACAGATACGCAGCATTTT
TRBV7-7	TRBD2	TRBJ2-1	many	CASSQGLAGSGEQFF	TGTGCTAGCAGCCAGGGTCTAGCGGGGTCAGGGGAGCAGTTCTTC
TRBV6-6	-	TRBJ2-7	many	CASSYGTTYEQYF	TGTGCCAGCAGTTATGGGACAACCTACGAGCAGTACTTC
TRBV19	TRBD1	TRBJ2-5	-	CASSVQGQETQYF	TGTGCCAGTAGTGTACAGGGGCAAGAGACCCAGTACTTC
TRBV10-1	-	TRBJ2-1	many	CASSTKRSSYNEQFF	TGCGCCAGCAGCACCAAGCGGAGTTCGTACAATGAGCAGTTCTTC
TRBV11-2	-	TRBJ2-7	many	CASSLGSSAGLYF	TGTGCCAGCAGCTTAGGTTCTTCGGCAGGTCTGTACTTC
TRBV20-1	TRBD1	TRBJ1-3	many	CSASLPRGQGNTIYF	TGCAGTGCTAGTCTTCCCAGGGGGCAAGGAAACACCATATATTTT
TRBV15	TRBD1	TRBJ2-1	many	CATSPYRTGIDEQFF	TGTGCCACCAGCCCTTACCGGACAGGGATCGATGAGCAGTTCTTC
TRBV2	TRBD2	TRBJ2-5	-	CASSPSGRLLETQYF	TGTGCCAGCAGTCCTAGCGGGAGGCTTCTGGAGACCCAGTACTTC
TRBV2	TRBD1	TRBJ1-6	many	CASRGGTGRAKDNSPLHF	TGTGCCAGCAGGGGCGGGACAGGCAGAGCCAAAGATAATTCACCCCTCCACTTT
TRBV6-6	TRBD1	TRBJ1-6	many	CASSRTGSPLHF	TGTGCCAGCAGTAGGACAGGTTCACCCCTCCACTTT
TRBV10-3	TRBD1	TRBJ1-6	many	CAISDTGGYSPLHF	TGTGCCATCAGTGATACAGGGGGTTATTCACCCCTCCACTTT
TRBV7-7	-	TRBJ2-7	many	CASSLNSNYEQYF	TGTGCCAGCAGCTTAAACAGCAACTACGAGCAGTACTTC
TRBV7-2	-	TRBJ2-3	many	CASSSPGLGTDTQYF	TGTGCCAGCAGCTCCCCGGGACTCGGCACAGATACGCAGTATTTT